This TCR beta chain was identified in a study of blood T cell repertoires in COVID-19. Whole-study context: COVID-19 samples from acute and convalescent phases originated in the United States, Italy and Spain.

As handled by the study authors: Reference gene primer amplification yielded estimated nucleated cell counts. The repertoire was sequenced with immunoSEQ multiplex PCR; TCRdb's copy has only in-frame clones and lacks some. V, J and clone size are those of that table, while D and trimming were read from the DNA. The sample contains some 87,000 clones, around 87% of which appear only once. CDR3 size: 17 residues. Germline assignment: CDR1 SGHRS and CDR2 YFSETQ. Trimming at V came to 4 bases and at J to 6 bases, leaving 9 bases not matched to a gene. The J gene is TRBJ2-1, the V gene TRBV5-1; TRBD2 matches 14 bases. This receptor was taken from a human donor in a cohort sampled during active COVID-19. The source material was peripheral blood. CDR3 sequence: CASSVTSGGAQGNEQFF. As DNA, the CDR3 is TGCGCCAGCAGCGTGACTAGCGGGGGGGCCCAAGGCAATGAGCAGTTCTTC.